Below are 9 T cell receptor beta chains sequenced from a single sample in a study of blood T cell repertoires in COVID-19. TCRdb's table, derived via immunoSEQ multiplex PCR, lists solely in-frame clones and lacks some. The sample gives 100,000 to 120,000 clones, 75% to 90% of which show up once; 10% to 15% is in the top ten. Sequenced: peripheral blood. The receptors shown here come from a human donor in a cohort sampled during active COVID-19.

J is TRBJ1-2 and V is TRBV6-1, with 8 nucleotides matching TRBD1. V lost 3 bases and J lost 6; bases outside the gene matches: 15. The CDR3 is 17 residues long. The germline gives CDR1 MNHNS, CDR2 SASEGT. CDR3 nucleotide sequence: TGTGCCAGCAGTGATGGACAGGGAAGATCATGGTTGAATGGCTACACCTTC. This sequence encodes CASSDGQGRSWLNGYTF.

This clone has only one observation. This chain connects TRBV6-6 to TRBJ2-3, with TRBD2 as a possible D gene (6 bases). The V gene lost 7 bases and the J gene lost 3 bases, with 11 bases spanning the gap. From germline, CDR1 is MNHNY and CDR2 SVGAGI (reference sequence). The CDR3 consists of 13 residues. CDR3 bases: TGTGCCAGCATGGGGGGTGGGACAGATACGCAGTATTTT. Its translation: CASMGGGTDTQYF.

The genes are TRBV7-9 and TRBJ2-3; the D is unclear. Germline V gene data show CDR1 as SEHNR and CDR2 as FQNEAQ (reference sequence). Trimming pared 5 bases from V and 4 bases from J, leaving 4 bases between. This CDR3 spans 11 amino acids. CDR3: CASSPADTQYF. In nucleotides, the CDR3 is TGTGCCAGCAGCCCGGCAGATACGCAGTATTTT. The variable domain in full, with the rest retrieved from reference TRBV7-9 and TRBJ2-3, is DTGVSQNPRHKITKRGQNVTFRCDPISEHNRLYWYRQTLGQGPEFLTYFQNEAQLEKSRLLSDRFSAERPKGSFSTLEIQRTEQGDSAMYLCASSPADTQYFGPGTRLTVL.

This clone was counted a single time. V and J are TRBV6-2 or TRBV6-3 and TRBJ1-1, with D uncertain. The germline CDR1 and CDR2 sequences are MNHEY and SVGEGT. The V end lost 2 bases, the J end lost 8 bases, and 6 bases lay between the germline ends. The CDR3 is made up of 11 amino acids. CDR3 coding DNA: TGTGCCAGCAGTTACGCGAGAGAAGCTTTCTTT. Protein sequence: CASSYAREAFF.

The V call is TRBV15, the J call TRBJ1-2; tentative D call: TRBD1 (6 bases). The CDR3 has 14 amino acids. The germline V and J ends were trimmed by 1 base and 3 bases, with 9 bases remaining between them. Per the germline V gene, CDR1 is LNHNV and CDR2 is YYDKDF (reference sequence). CDR3 nucleotides: TGTGCCACCAGCAGAGGGGAGGGGGACTATGGCTACACCTTC. It specifies CATSRGEGDYGYTF.

V and J are TRBV29-1 and TRBJ1-6; D is perhaps TRBD1 (5 bases). With 4 bases removed from V and 0 bases from J, the gap between germline ends came to 13 bases. Germline lookup yields CDR1 SQVTM and CDR2 ANQGSEA. The CDR3 has 16 residues. CDR3 region: CSVGGQGSSYNSPLHF. The CDR3 region has the DNA TGCAGCGTTGGGGGCCAGGGTAGCTCCTATAATTCACCCCTCCACTTT. The whole variable domain, filled in from reference TRBV29-1 and TRBJ1-6, reads SAVISQKPSRDICQRGTSLTIQCQVDSQVTMMFWYRQQPGQSLTLIATANQGSEATYESGFVIDKFPISRPNLTFSTLTVSNMSPEDSSIYLCSVGGQGSSYNSPLHFGNGTRLTVT.

The chain links TRBV2 to TRBJ1-4; TRBD1 agrees at 7 bases. This CDR3 has 15 residues. Trimming removed 7 bases from V and 8 bases from J; junction bases left unmatched: 13. Per the germline V gene, CDR1 is SNHLY and CDR2 is FYNNEI. Here the CDR3 DNA reads TGTGCCAGCAATATGATTCAGGGGGGCCCGGAAAAACTGTTTTTT. This translates into CASNMIQGGPEKLFF.

The chain recombines TRBV11-3 with TRBJ1-1, with D maybe TRBD1 (6 bases). Germline lookup yields CDR1 SGHNT and CDR2 YENEEA. This CDR3 has 15 residues. Trimming took off 5 bases at V and 0 bases at J, with 13 bases between the two ends. The CDR3 is CASSHGGPMNTEAFF. For the CDR3, the DNA is TGTGCCAGCAGCCACGGGGGGCCGATGAACACTGAAGCTTTCTTT.

The gene calls are TRBV6-6 and TRBJ2-7; TRBD1 agrees at 8 bases. Germline loops: CDR1 MNHNY, CDR2 SVGAGI (reference sequence). The CDR3 is 13 residues long. V lost 4 bases to trimming and J lost 4 bases; unmatched junction nucleotides: 3. CDR3: CASSFNRGYEQYF. Written as DNA, the CDR3 is TGTGCCAGCAGTTTCAACAGGGGGTACGAGCAGTACTTC.